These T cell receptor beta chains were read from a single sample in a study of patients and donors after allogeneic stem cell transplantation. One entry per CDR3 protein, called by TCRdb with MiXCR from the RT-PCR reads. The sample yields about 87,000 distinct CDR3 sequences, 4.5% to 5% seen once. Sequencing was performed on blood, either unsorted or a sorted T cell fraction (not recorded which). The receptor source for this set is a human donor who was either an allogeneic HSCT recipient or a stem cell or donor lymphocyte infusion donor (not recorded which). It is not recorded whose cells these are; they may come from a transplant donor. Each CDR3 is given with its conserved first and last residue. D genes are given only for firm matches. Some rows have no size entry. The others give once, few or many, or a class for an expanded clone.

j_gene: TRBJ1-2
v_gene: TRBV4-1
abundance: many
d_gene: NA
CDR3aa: CASSQDGVSRGYTF
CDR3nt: TGCGCCAGCAGCCAAGATGGGGTATCGCGAGGCTACACCTTC

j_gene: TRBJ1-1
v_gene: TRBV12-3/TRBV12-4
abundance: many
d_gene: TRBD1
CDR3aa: CASSPWGQGEAFF
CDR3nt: TGTGCCAGCAGCCCGTGGGGACAGGGTGAAGCTTTCTTT

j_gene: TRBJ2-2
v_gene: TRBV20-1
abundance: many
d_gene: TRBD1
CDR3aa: CSARDRGNTGELFF
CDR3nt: TGCAGTGCTAGGGACAGGGGGAACACCGGGGAGCTGTTTTTT

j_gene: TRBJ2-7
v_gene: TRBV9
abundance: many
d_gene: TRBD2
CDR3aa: CASSVDSGVAGDEQYF
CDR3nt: TGTGCCAGCAGCGTAGACTCTGGGGTAGCGGGAGACGAGCAGTACTTC

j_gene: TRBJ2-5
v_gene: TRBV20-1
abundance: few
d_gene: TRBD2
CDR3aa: CSARDGTSGRETQYF
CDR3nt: TGCAGTGCTAGAGATGGGACTAGCGGGAGAGAGACCCAGTACTTC

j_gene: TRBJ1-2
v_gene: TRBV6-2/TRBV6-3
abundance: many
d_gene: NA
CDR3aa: CASSYSLYAYGYTF
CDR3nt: TGTGCCAGCAGTTACTCGCTCTACGCCTATGGCTACACCTTC

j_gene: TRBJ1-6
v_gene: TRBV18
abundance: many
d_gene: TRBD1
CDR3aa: CASSSGTGNSPLHF
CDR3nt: TGTGCCAGCTCATCCGGGACAGGGAATTCACCCCTCCACTTT

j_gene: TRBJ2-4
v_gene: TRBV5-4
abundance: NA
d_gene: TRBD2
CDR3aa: CASSLGQRGENIQYF
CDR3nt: TGTGCCAGCAGCTTGGGCCAACGGGGGGAAAACATTCAGTACTTC

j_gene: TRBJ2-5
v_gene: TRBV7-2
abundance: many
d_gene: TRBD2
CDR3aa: CASSRAGTSETQYF
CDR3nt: TGTGCCAGCAGCCGGGCCGGGACTAGCGAGACCCAGTACTTC

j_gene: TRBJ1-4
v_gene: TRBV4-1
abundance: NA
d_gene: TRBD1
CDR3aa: CASSPSRGQGDEKLFF
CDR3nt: TGCGCCAGCAGCCCATCCCGGGGACAGGGGGATGAAAAACTGTTTTTT

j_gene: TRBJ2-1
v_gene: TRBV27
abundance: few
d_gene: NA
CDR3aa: CASSLAGLYNEQFF
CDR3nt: TGTGCCAGCAGTTTAGCGGGGTTATACAATGAGCAGTTCTTC

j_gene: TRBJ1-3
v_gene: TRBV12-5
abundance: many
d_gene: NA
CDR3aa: CASGTPLRDDSGNTIYF
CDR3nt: TGTGCTAGTGGTACCCCACTCCGGGACGACTCTGGAAACACCATATATTTT

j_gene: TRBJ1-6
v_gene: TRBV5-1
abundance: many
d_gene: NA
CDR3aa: CASSLAPVPRRLYNSPLHF
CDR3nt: TGCGCCAGCAGCTTGGCTCCCGTACCTAGGCGACTCTATAATTCACCCCTCCACTTT

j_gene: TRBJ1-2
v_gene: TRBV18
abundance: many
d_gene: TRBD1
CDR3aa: CASSPESNRGNGYTF
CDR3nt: TGTGCCAGCTCACCAGAGTCGAACAGGGGAAATGGCTACACCTTC

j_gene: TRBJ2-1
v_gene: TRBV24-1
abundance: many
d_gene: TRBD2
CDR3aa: CATSDPAGGYNEQFF
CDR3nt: TGTGCCACCAGTGACCCAGCGGGAGGTTACAATGAGCAGTTCTTC

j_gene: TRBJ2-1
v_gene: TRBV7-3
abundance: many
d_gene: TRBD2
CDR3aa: CASSLRGSGSSYNEQFF
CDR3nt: TGTGCCAGCAGCTTAAGGGGGAGCGGGAGTTCCTACAATGAGCAGTTCTTC

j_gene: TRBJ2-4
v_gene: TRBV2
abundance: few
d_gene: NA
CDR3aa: CASCPTSNADIQYF
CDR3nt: TGTGCCAGCTGCCCGACTAGTAATGCAGACATTCAGTACTTC